Reported below is one T cell receptor beta chain. No antigen is known for it. This sample was taken from a study of OX40 agonist ivuxolimab in advanced cancers. Findings of the study overall: It was not determined which antigens were specifically recognized by the peripheral T cells that had undergone clonal expansion.

CDR3 length: 13 residues. The V segment lost 0 bases and the J segment 9 bases; nucleotides outside the gene matches: 2. CDR1 SNHLY and CDR2 FYNNEI come from the germline V gene. Only in-frame clones appear in the TCRdb table, and some are missing; sequencing was by immunoSEQ multiplex PCR. This sample has more than 55,000 clones, with roughly 85% found just once. The rearrangement links TRBV2 to TRBJ2-1; 7 bases map to TRBD2. The source is an adult with an advanced solid tumor such as melanoma, head and neck, liver or kidney cancer. The sequencing used CD4+ or CD8+ T cells sorted from blood, collected in a trial of the OX40 agonist ivuxolimab. In DNA form, the CDR3 reads TGTGCCAGCAGTGAAGCTGGGGGGGGTGAGCAGTTCTTC. It translates to CASSEAGGGEQFF.